This T cell receptor (beta chain) was obtained from a study of blood T cell repertoires in COVID-19. Study context: COVID-19 samples collected from the United States, Italy and Spain covered acute and convalescent phases. The cDNA or gDNA used as material had been derived from T cells, B-cell-depleted T cells, or PBMCs.

In the study's own analysis: Amplification of reference gene primers provided the estimated nucleated cell counts. The table came from immunoSEQ multiplex PCR; TCRdb's copy has only in-frame clones and leaves some out. V, J and clone size derive from that table, while D and trimming were established from the DNA sequence. This sample has some 71,000 clones, with 85% to 90% found just once. This clone appeared a single time. Germline loops: CDR1 MNHEY, CDR2 SVGAGI. Trimming took off 6 bases at V and 0 bases at J, with 11 bases between the two ends. This CDR3 spans 14 amino acids. Source material: peripheral blood. The gene calls are TRBV6-5 and TRBJ1-1; D uncertain. This TCR came from a man aged 45-65 years with acute or convalescent COVID-19. The CDR3 sequence is CASRERPVNTEAFF. CDR3 in DNA: TGTGCCAGCAGGGAGCGGCCCGTGAACACTGAAGCTTTCTTT.